The clone carrying this T cell receptor (beta chain) appeared once. Its target is unknown. The V gene's germline CDR1 is SGHDN and CDR2 FVKESK. V was clipped by 0 bases and J by 0 bases, with 17 bases between them. The CDR3 is made up of 18 amino acids. This record belongs to a study of shared clonotypes between healthy human individuals. As for the study in general: Three CD4 naive, three CD4 memory, two CD8 naive and one CD8 memory plate were used per donor.

The repertoire was sequenced with immunoSEQ multiplex PCR; TCRdb's copy has only in-frame clones and lacks some. This repertoire shows a few million clones, roughly 93% found once; its top ten account for about 0.41%. Study-wide results and caveats: It was anticipated that sequencing depth would influence how many clonotypes donors shared.

The specimen sequenced was naive CD4+ T cells from PBMCs. The subset is: CD45RA+ positively selected. The rearrangement uses TRBV14 and TRBJ1-2; D is uncertain. The sequence came from a man in his late teens or twenties in good health. Some clones in this sample may be carry-over from other donors' samples. The CDR3 region is CASSQDSSLLYTNYGYTF. The CDR3 DNA follows: TGTGCCAGCAGCCAAGACAGTTCCCTCCTTTATACTAACTATGGCTACACCTTC.